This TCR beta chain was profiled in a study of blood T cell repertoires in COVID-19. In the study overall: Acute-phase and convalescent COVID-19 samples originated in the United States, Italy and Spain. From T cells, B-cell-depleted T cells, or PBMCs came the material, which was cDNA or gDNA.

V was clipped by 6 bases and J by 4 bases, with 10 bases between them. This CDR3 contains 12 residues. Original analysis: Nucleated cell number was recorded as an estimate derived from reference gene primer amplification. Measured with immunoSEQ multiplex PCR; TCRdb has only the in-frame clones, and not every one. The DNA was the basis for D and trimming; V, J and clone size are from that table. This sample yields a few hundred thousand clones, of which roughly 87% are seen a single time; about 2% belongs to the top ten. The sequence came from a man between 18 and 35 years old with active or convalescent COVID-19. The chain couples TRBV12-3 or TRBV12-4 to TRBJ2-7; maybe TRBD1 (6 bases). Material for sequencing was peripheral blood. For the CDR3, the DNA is TGTGCCAGCAGCCTAACAGGGTACGAGCAGTACTTC. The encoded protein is CASSLTGYEQYF.